This paragraph reports one T cell receptor (beta chain). These data come from a study of cytotoxic CD8 clonotypes in ibrutinib-treated CLL. Sequenced by immunoSEQ multiplex PCR; TCRdb stores in-frame clones only, minus some. The table records 150,000 to 200,000 clones, around nine tenths of them present only once. Here the sequenced sample was PBMCs, taken at disease progression, from a patient treated with ibrutinib. The source is a human donor with chronic lymphocytic leukemia.

The CDR3 bases are TGCGCCAGCAGCCACGGCCAGGAGTGGGAGGTTGGAGATACGCAGTATTTT. It specifies CASSHGQEWEVGDTQYF. V usage is TRBV4-1 and J usage is TRBJ2-3; D might be TRBD2 (6 bases). Germline-derived CDR1 and CDR2 are MGHRA and YSYEKL. The CDR3 length is 17 residues. V was trimmed by 3 bases and J by 5 bases, leaving 21 bases between them.